This T cell receptor (beta chain) was sequenced for a study of T cell responses to AZD1222 COVID-19 vaccine (dated by TCRdb to the early 2020s). Regarding the research as a whole: A total of 233 trial participants underwent TCR sequencing, of whom around 200 received two doses of AZD1222 and around 25 received two doses of the MenACWY control vaccine. Trial participants were enrolled by age into subgroups of 18-55, 56-69 and 70-plus years, and around 150, 29 and 61 TCR-sequenced participants, respectively, were included in these subgroups.

In this sample, this clone turned up once. Its antigen specificity is not known. The input lacks base qualities; no much larger clone sits a single base away. This specimen's time point label, interpreted: about 28 days (+/-7) after the second vaccine dose. AZD1222 recipients given second doses at about 4 weeks or at about 12 weeks were pooled, since spike-specific TCR depth and breadth were not found to differ between the two schedules. Vaccinee samples came from UK trials COV001 and COV002, including a single-blind randomized controlled phase 2/3 trial of AZD1222 (ChAdOx1 nCoV-19) in healthy adults. For TCRbeta chain sequencing, PBMC samples from trial participants were taken at day 0 and at day 28 after the second dose. The CDR3 spans 15 residues, from the cysteine through the phenylalanine. Left in the record is the CDR3 DNA by itself, 45 bases read in frame from the first base. After removal of 4 bases from V and 6 bases from J, the junction retains 7 bases not matched to a gene. The germline V gene supplies CDR1 MDHEN and CDR2 SYDVKM.

The CDR3 regions of human TCRbeta chains were analyzed by immunosequencing. The authors' analysis ran thus. TCRs in the repertoires were matched against a reference library of SARS-CoV-2-specific TCRs that had been generated with the MIRA antigen-specificity platform. Breadth was defined as the fraction of unique TCRs that were SARS-CoV-2-associated. Depth was defined as the fraction of total T cells that were SARS-CoV-2-associated. Using the MIRA data, each spike-specific TCR was mapped to the spike region that the TCR reacts to and placed in a CD4 or CD8 class. Log10-transformed breadth and depth values were compared by one-way ANOVA with Sidak's multiple comparisons tests. TCRdb holds this immuneACCESS table with in-frame rearrangements only. Some clones are missing; in checked studies, unresolved V genes explain under half, and the rest has no known cause. V, J and clone size reflect that table, while D and trimming were determined from the DNA. The sample table lists 120,000 to 150,000 clones, around 89% of them with a count of one. In total, the top ten clones hold about 3.1% of the sample.

Results the study describes overall, beyond this receptor: Conclusions about previously exposed vaccinees are limited, since just 6 or 7 AZD1222 recipients were seropositive for SARS-CoV-2 at baseline. Because no day 14 peak-response samples were available, the repertoires could be characterized only after the peak T cell response. After two AZD1222 doses, both the breadth and the depth of spike-specific TCRs were significantly higher than at day 0 and than in MenACWY recipients. Epitopes outside the regions mutated in the B.1.351 and B.1.1.7 variants were reportedly recognized by nearly half of the unique spike-specific TCRs. The 56-69-year group was small, and its depth increase did not reach significance, likely because of low power. The whole spike protein was spanned by vaccine-associated CD4 TCRs, and dominant responses were seen in regions 160-218 and 743-854. Participants were mostly white British and included more females than males, and it was suggested by the authors that clonal diversity may have been underestimated.

The chain is encoded by TRBV28 joined to TRBJ1-4, with 8 central nucleotides matching TRBD1. The sequence was obtained from an adult who received the AZD1222 COVID-19 vaccine. The sample in question was peripheral blood, obtained 28 days after the second AZD1222 dose. In nucleotide form, the sequence is TGTGCCAGCAGTTCGGACAGGGTCATGTATGAAAAACTGTTTTTT. Translated, this gives CASSSDRVMYEKLFF. When the CDR3 is completed using the reference TRBV28 and TRBJ1-4 genes on either side, the full variable domain is DVKVTQSSRYLVKRTGEKVFLECVQDMDHENMFWYRQDPGLGLRLIYFSYDVKMKEKGDIPEGYSVSREKKERFSLILESASTNQTSMYLCASSSDRVMYEKLFFGSGTQLSVL.